Below, 12 T cell receptor beta chains from the same sample are listed, as sequenced in a study of T cell responses to AZD1222 COVID-19 vaccine (dated by TCRdb to the early 2020s). Receptor amplification or capture employed the immunoSEQ multiplex PCR assay. TCRdb re-hosts the immuneACCESS table, in-frame sequences only. Its copies lack some clones; in the studies checked, an unresolved V gene accounts for under half of them, and the cause for the rest is not known. The sample contains about 110,000 clones, around 93% of them found a single time. About 3.1% of the sample lies in the top ten. The time point label on this specimen signifies: about 28 days (+/-7) after the second vaccine dose. Sequences were derived from peripheral blood, sampled 28 days after the second AZD1222 dose. These TCRs come from an adult who received the AZD1222 COVID-19 vaccine.

This clone was seen a single time. J is TRBJ1-2 and V is TRBV5-8; tentative D call: TRBD1 (5 bases). Germline loops: CDR1 SGHTS, CDR2 YDEGEE. Trimming left V 3 bases short and J 6 bases short, with 9 bases between. The CDR3 sequence is 12 residues long. The DNA for the CDR3 is TGTGCCAGCAGCTATATAGGGGATGGCTACACCTTC. Protein sequence: CASSYIGDGYTF.

This chain links TRBV10-2 with TRBJ2-2; 15 nucleotides align to TRBD2. The trim removed 7 bases at V and 3 bases at J, leaving 6 bases unmatched. Per the germline V gene, CDR1 is WSHSY and CDR2 is SAAADI. CDR3 length equals 17 residues. The CDR3 bases are TGCGCCAGCAAGGGACTAGCGGGGGGAGGGGACACCGGGGAGCTGTTTTTT. It encodes CASKGLAGGGDTGELFF.

The rearrangement links TRBV5-1 to TRBJ2-7; 7 bases match TRBD2. Germline trimming cut 10 bases from V and 0 bases from J; bases unmatched to any gene: 10. Germline CDR1 and CDR2: SGHRS and YFSETQ. The CDR3 loop spans 14 amino acids. CDR3 sequence (DNA): TGCGCCTCTCAGCGGGGCAGTTCCTCCTACGAGCAGTACTTC. It translates to CASQRGSSSYEQYF.

The rearrangement uses TRBV11-2 and TRBJ2-7, with unresolved D. CDR3 length: 12 amino acids. Trimming took off 4 bases at V and 6 bases at J, with 10 bases between the two ends. The germline CDR1 and CDR2 sequences are SGHAT and FQNNGV. This CDR3 is CASSSSEVEQYF. As DNA, the CDR3 is TGTGCCAGCAGCTCTTCTGAGGTCGAGCAGTACTTC.

The chain uses TRBV12-3 or TRBV12-4 and TRBJ2-3; the D call may be TRBD1 or TRBD2 (5 bases each). The CDR3 length is 13 residues. V was cut by 7 bases and J by 1 base, with 9 bases left in between. DNA of the CDR3: TGTGCCAGCACCTTGGGGGGCACAGATACGCAGTATTTT. This sequence encodes CASTLGGTDTQYF.

This rearrangement joins TRBV9 to TRBJ2-2; D might be TRBD1 or TRBD2, each matching 6 bases. V was trimmed by 1 base and J by 0 bases, leaving 10 bases between them. This CDR3 has 16 amino acids. Per germline, CDR1 SGDLS and CDR2 YYNGEE. The DNA of the CDR3 is TGTGCCAGCAGCGTAATGGGGGGCCCGAACACCGGGGAGCTGTTTTTT. Residues: CASSVMGGPNTGELFF. Using reference TRBV9 and TRBJ2-2 for the parts outside the CDR3, the full variable domain is DSGVTQTPKHLITATGQRVTLRCSPRSGDLSVYWYQQSLDQGLQFLIQYYNGEERAKGNILERFSAQQFPDLHSELNLSSLELGDSALYFCASSVMGGPNTGELFFGEGSRLTVL.

This chain links TRBV10-3 with TRBJ1-4; no clear D. The V gene lost 5 bases and the J gene lost 7 bases, with 11 bases spanning the gap. Germline V lookup: CDR1 ENHRY, CDR2 SYGVKD. The CDR3 runs 13 residues. The CDR3 nucleotides read TGTGCCATCAGTTTGGCTGGTGGTGAAAAACTGTTTTTT. Translating it yields CAISLAGGEKLFF.

The chain combines TRBV6-4 with TRBJ2-1; D may be TRBD1 or TRBD2 (5 bases each). CDR1 is MRHNA, CDR2 SNTAGT, per germline. V was trimmed by 3 bases and J by 11 bases, leaving 14 bases between them. The CDR3 covers 13 residues. The CDR3 DNA is TGTGCCAGCAGTGAATTAAGGGGAGCTAAGCAGTTCTTC. Translating it yields CASSELRGAKQFF.

The genes are TRBV27 and TRBJ1-6, with a tentative D call TRBD1 (6 bases). The germline CDR1 and CDR2 sequences are MNHEY and SMNVEV (reference sequence). The CDR3 has 15 amino acids. Deletions cut 8 bases from V and 7 bases from J, with 18 bases between. CDR3 region: CASGFRGGANSPLHF. Here the CDR3 DNA reads TGTGCCAGCGGATTCCGAGGGGGAGCCAATTCACCCCTCCACTTT.

V and J are TRBV18 and TRBJ1-2, with TRBD1 identical over 7 bases. V lost 1 base to trimming and J lost 6 bases; unmatched junction nucleotides: 5. The CDR3 length is 14 residues. From germline, CDR1 is KGHSH and CDR2 LQKENI. The CDR3 nucleotides are TGTGCCAGCTCACCACAAGACAGGGACCATGGCTACACCTTC. This codes for CASSPQDRDHGYTF.

The chain carries TRBV6-2 or TRBV6-3 and TRBJ2-3; the match to TRBD2 covers 14 bases. The germline gives CDR1 MNHEY, CDR2 SVGEGT. This CDR3 is 18 amino acids long. V lost 4 bases and J lost 2; bases outside the gene matches: 8. The CDR3 spells CASSFRTSGGTLTDTQYF. The CDR3 nucleotides are TGTGCCAGCAGTTTTCGGACTAGCGGGGGGACCCTCACAGATACGCAGTATTTT.

J is TRBJ1-2 and V is TRBV5-1; D uncertain. Per the germline V gene, CDR1 is SGHRS and CDR2 is YFSETQ. Trimming pared 0 bases from V and 5 bases from J, leaving 14 bases between. The CDR3 runs 15 residues. The chain's CDR3 is CASSLAKAHAYGYTF. CDR3 bases: TGCGCCAGCAGCTTGGCCAAGGCACATGCTTATGGCTACACCTTC.